This T cell receptor (beta chain) was sequenced in a study of T cell repertoires in cytomegalovirus infection. TCRdb re-called the reads with MiXCR, one entry per CDR3 protein. The repertoire holds about 530,000 distinct CDR3 sequences, with around 27% as singletons. Germline V gene sequence: CDR1 SQVTM, CDR2 ANQGSEA. V gave up 3 bases and J gave up 3 bases; unmatched junction bases: 7. The length of the CDR3 is 14 residues. This chain connects TRBV29-1 to TRBJ2-7; 8 nucleotides line up with TRBD2. This TCR came from a human donor in good health (CMV status not recorded). Some clones in this sample may be carry-over from other donors' samples. The sample consisted of PBMCs. The CDR3 loop is CSVDVSGSIYEQYF. The CDR3 DNA follows: TGCAGCGTTGATGTAAGCGGGAGTATCTACGAGCAGTACTTC.